This TCR beta chain was documented in a study of type 1 regulatory T cells. This clonotype was seen at least ten times. Its specificity is not known. The CDR3 is made up of 12 amino acids. Trimming took off 6 bases at V and 3 bases at J, with 9 bases between the two ends. Per germline, CDR1 SQVTM and CDR2 ANQGSEA. One entry per CDR3 protein, called by TCRdb with MiXCR from the reads. This table has 63,000 or so distinct CDR3 sequences, about 48% appearing once. Study findings and constraints: Tr1 cells had a more restricted TCR repertoire than non-Tr1 cells.

The receptor comes from a human donor in good health. Sequenced input: cultured non-Tr1 T cells, either the whole culture or a sorted T cell fraction (not recorded which). The chain has TRBV29-1 and TRBJ1-5, with D hard to call. The CDR3 nucleotides are TGCAGCGTCGGAGGTTACAATCAGCCCCAGCATTTT. This gives the protein CSVGGYNQPQHF. Variable domain in full (rest from reference TRBV29-1 and TRBJ1-5): SAVISQKPSRDICQRGTSLTIQCQVDSQVTMMFWYRQQPGQSLTLIATANQGSEATYESGFVIDKFPISRPNLTFSTLTVSNMSPEDSSIYLCSVGGYNQPQHFGDGTRLSIL.